Each of the 32 T cell receptor beta chains below was sequenced from the same sample in a study of glioma-infiltrating T cells after dendritic cell vaccination. Using immunoSEQ multiplex PCR, the repertoire was profiled, and TCRdb retains in-frame clones only, with some absent. The table records tens of thousands of clones, roughly four fifths of them present only once. The sample here was blood, taken before dendritic cell vaccination. The receptors were sampled from a human donor with glioblastoma.

The sample holds one count of this clone. CDR3 amino acids: CASSYPSSQETQYF. CDR3 nucleotide sequence: TGTGCCAGCAGTTACCCTAGCAGTCAAGAGACCCAGTACTTC. The genes are TRBV6-6 and TRBJ2-5; tentative D call: TRBD2 (5 bases). The ends were cut back, 2 bases at V and 2 bases at J, with 9 bases in the middle. In germline, CDR1 is MNHNY, CDR2 SVGAGI (reference sequence). The CDR3 is 14 amino acids.

V gene TRBV30 combines with J gene TRBJ1-4; D is unresolved. This CDR3 region has 13 residues. The germline gives CDR1 GTSNPN, CDR2 SVGIG (reference sequence). V was shortened by 1 base and J by 7 bases, with 10 bases between the two germline ends. The CDR3 region has the DNA TGTGCCTGGAGTGGTCTTGAGGGTGAAAAACTGTTTTTT. This encodes CAWSGLEGEKLFF.

The rearrangement links TRBV2 to TRBJ2-1; 11 positions agree with TRBD2. V dropped 6 bases and J dropped 6; count of bases not matched to a gene: 7. The germline V gene encodes CDR1 SNHLY and CDR2 FYNNEI. This CDR3 spans 15 amino acids. As DNA, the CDR3 is TGTGCCAGCAGGGTGACTAGCGGGATCCGCAATGAGCAGTTCTTC. The encoded protein is CASRVTSGIRNEQFF.

The chain carries TRBV5-4 and TRBJ2-5; 15 bases are shared with TRBD2. The CDR3 has 16 residues. Germline V CDR1 and CDR2: SGHNT, YYREEE (reference sequence). With V trimmed by 5 bases and J by 4 bases, 6 bases remained unmatched. CDR3 residues: CASSFGLAGGGETQYF. The CDR3 nucleotides read TGTGCCAGCAGTTTTGGACTAGCGGGGGGGGGAGAGACCCAGTACTTC.

V gene TRBV19 combines with J gene TRBJ2-7; 8 bases fit TRBD1. V was clipped by 2 bases and J by 5 bases; unmatched bases: 5. Per the germline V gene, CDR1 is LNHDA and CDR2 is SQIVND (reference sequence). The CDR3 has 14 residues. CDR3: CASSIRQGSHEQYV. The CDR3 DNA reads as TGTGCCAGTAGTATAAGACAGGGGTCCCACGAGCAGTACGTC.

V usage is TRBV28 and J usage is TRBJ2-1; no firm D call. The CDR3 runs to 11 residues. Trimming stripped 4 bases from V and 4 bases from J, with 2 bases between. CDR1 MDHEN and CDR2 SYDVKM come from the germline V gene. This chain's CDR3 is CASSSYNEQFF. The CDR3, as DNA: TGTGCCAGCAGTTCTTACAATGAGCAGTTCTTC.

In its sample, this clone was seen a few times. The chain employs TRBV5-6 and TRBJ1-6; TRBD1 matches 8 bases. V lost 0 bases to trimming and J lost 10 bases; unmatched junction nucleotides: 9. The germline gives CDR1 SGHDT, CDR2 YYEEEE. The CDR3 length is 16 residues. CDR3 sequence: CASSLDFRTGNSPLHF. The CDR3, as DNA: TGTGCCAGCAGCTTGGATTTCCGGACAGGGAACTCACCCCTCCACTTT. Drawing the rest from reference TRBV5-6 and TRBJ1-6, the complete variable domain is DAGVTQSPTHLIKTRGQQVTLRCSPKSGHDTVSWYQQALGQGPQFIFQYYEEEERQRGNFPDRFSGHQFPNYSSELNVNALLLGDSALYLCASSLDFRTGNSPLHFGNGTRLTVT.

The chain joins TRBV30 to TRBJ1-4; weak D call: TRBD1 (6 bases). The CDR3 has 14 residues. V lost 1 base, J lost 5 bases, and 11 bases lay in between. Germline V CDR1 and CDR2: GTSNPN, SVGIG (reference sequence). The CDR3 region is CAWSGVQGNEKLFF. The CDR3 DNA reads as TGTGCCTGGAGTGGGGTACAGGGAAATGAAAAACTGTTTTTT. The full variable domain, completed using reference TRBV30 and TRBJ1-4, is SQTIHQWPATLVQPVGSPLSLECTVEGTSNPNLYWYRQAAGRGLQLLFYSVGIGQISSEVPQNLSASRPQDRQFILSSKKLLLSDSGFYLCAWSGVQGNEKLFFGSGTQLSVL.

The chain employs TRBV7-8 and TRBJ2-1; 12 bases fit TRBD2. This CDR3 spans 15 amino acids. CDR1 SGHVS and CDR2 FQNEAQ come from the germline V gene. The V and J ends lost 5 bases and 7 bases, in that order; junction bases with no gene match: 6. The CDR3 is CASSPTSGRWNEQFF. For the CDR3, the DNA is TGTGCCAGCAGCCCGACTAGCGGGAGATGGAATGAGCAGTTCTTC.

In its sample, this clone was seen a few times. The V gene is TRBV30, the J gene TRBJ1-3; 7 bases align to TRBD1. Germline CDR1 and CDR2: GTSNPN and SVGIG (reference sequence). Germline trimming cut 5 bases from V and 2 bases from J; bases unmatched to any gene: 3. The CDR3 is 13 amino acids. The CDR3 DNA sequence: TGTGCCTGGGGTCAGGGGGCTGGAAACACCATATATTTT. Translated, it gives CAWGQGAGNTIYF.

This clone occurred once. The chain carries TRBV18 and TRBJ2-6; D not certain. V was trimmed by 4 bases and J by 0 bases, leaving 7 bases between them. Germline V gene sequence: CDR1 KGHSH, CDR2 LQKENI. This CDR3 region has 15 residues. The CDR3 region has the DNA TGTGCCAGCTCACGGGCAATCTCTGGGGCCAACGTCCTGACTTTC. It encodes CASSRAISGANVLTF.

The chain carries TRBV19 and TRBJ2-7; TRBD1 matches at 8 bases. Germline lookup yields CDR1 LNHDA and CDR2 SQIVND (reference sequence). The CDR3 runs 15 residues. V dropped 5 bases and J dropped 0; count of bases not matched to a gene: 6. CDR3 protein: CASSHRGYLSYEQYF. DNA for the CDR3: TGTGCCAGTAGTCACAGGGGGTACCTCTCCTACGAGCAGTACTTC.

This chain links TRBV12-5 with TRBJ1-3, with D unresolved. With 2 bases removed from V and 0 bases from J, the gap between germline ends came to 8 bases. The CDR3 length is 15 residues. CDR1 and CDR2 from the germline V gene are LGHNT and FRNRAP. CDR3 region: CASGLRHPSGNTIYF. For the CDR3, the DNA is TGTGCTAGTGGTTTGCGACATCCCTCTGGAAACACCATATATTTT. The full variable domain, in which reference TRBV12-5 and TRBJ1-3 provide the parts outside the CDR3, is DARVTQTPRHKVTEMGQEVTMRCQPILGHNTVFWYRQTMMQGLELLAYFRNRAPLDDSGMPKDRFSAEMPDATLATLKIQPSEPRDSAVYFCASGLRHPSGNTIYFGEGSWLTVV.

The chain is built from TRBV10-3 and TRBJ1-5, with 8 bases aligning to TRBD1. The CDR3 is 14 residues long. CDR1 is ENHRY, CDR2 SYGVKD, per germline. With 10 bases clipped from V and 3 bases from J, the junction kept 8 bases outside the gene matches. This CDR3 is CATRLTGDNQPQHF. CDR3 nucleotides: TGTGCCACACGACTGACAGGGGACAATCAGCCCCAGCATTTT.

The rearrangement links TRBV29-1 to TRBJ2-3, with D possibly TRBD2 on 5 matching bases. Germline V lookup: CDR1 SQVTM, CDR2 ANQGSEA. Trimming cost V 6 bases and J 0 bases, with 19 bases left between them. The CDR3 spans 16 residues. The CDR3 reads CSVGAGGYSSTDTQYF. CDR3 coding DNA: TGCAGCGTCGGCGCGGGCGGATACTCTAGCACAGATACGCAGTATTTT.

This chain links TRBV27 with TRBJ1-2; D is perhaps TRBD1 (5 bases). This CDR3 spans 15 amino acids. Germline V gene data show CDR1 as MNHEY and CDR2 as SMNVEV (reference sequence). Trimming removed 6 bases from V and 3 bases from J, with 17 bases in between. The CDR3 reads CASSPQVLLDYGYTF. The DNA of the CDR3 is TGTGCCAGCAGCCCACAGGTTCTCCTTGACTATGGCTACACCTTC.

The chain couples TRBV6-1 to TRBJ2-5, with TRBD1 as a possible D gene (6 bases). Trimming shortened V by 8 bases and J by 5 bases, and 15 bases separated the two germline ends. This CDR3 contains 13 residues. Germline V gene data show CDR1 as MNHNS and CDR2 as SASEGT. CDR3 in DNA: TGTGCCAGCCCTACCCCGCAGGGGGAGACCCAGTACTTC. It specifies CASPTPQGETQYF.

V and J are TRBV2 and TRBJ2-5; perhaps TRBD1 as D (6 bases). There are 15 residues in the CDR3. The germline V gene has CDR1 SNHLY and CDR2 FYNNEI. Trimming removed 1 base from V and 5 bases from J, with 14 bases in between. The CDR3 DNA reads TGTGCCAGCAGTGAAGGGGGCAGGGGAGCGGAGACCCAGTACTTC. Encoded protein: CASSEGGRGAETQYF.

The gene calls are TRBV11-1 and TRBJ2-2; no clear D gene. The V end lost 5 bases, the J end lost 0 bases, and 10 bases lay between the germline ends. The CDR3 contains 15 residues. Germline V gene sequence: CDR1 SGHAT, CDR2 FQDESV (reference sequence). This CDR3 is CASSPGVANTGELFF. CDR3 DNA sequence: TGTGCCAGCAGCCCAGGCGTCGCGAACACCGGGGAGCTGTTTTTT.

The V gene is TRBV10-3, the J gene TRBJ2-5; 7 positions match TRBD2. Losses at the gene ends were 6 bases for V and 1 base for J; bases not matched to a gene: 11. Germline lookup yields CDR1 ENHRY and CDR2 SYGVKD. The CDR3 spans 16 residues. The CDR3 DNA follows: TGTGCCATCAGCCCCAGGGCGGGGGAATTCCAAGAGACCCAGTACTTC. Translated, it gives CAISPRAGEFQETQYF.

The chain has TRBV5-4 and TRBJ2-1; TRBD2 matches 11 bases. The CDR3 is made up of 15 amino acids. CDR1 is SGHNT and CDR2 is YYREEE in the germline V gene (reference sequence). Trimming removed 5 bases from V and 4 bases from J; junction bases left unmatched: 5. The CDR3 nucleotides are TGTGCCAGCAGGCAGACTAGCGGGGAATACAATGAGCAGTTCTTC. Translated: CASRQTSGEYNEQFF.

The rearrangement links TRBV5-1 to TRBJ2-7, with TRBD1 matching 11 bases. The ends lost 0 bases at V and 0 bases at J; junction bases unmatched: 2. Per germline, CDR1 SGHRS and CDR2 YFSETQ. The CDR3 length is 16 residues. This chain's CDR3 is CASSLAGTGGSYEQYV. The DNA for the CDR3 is TGCGCCAGCAGCTTGGCCGGGACAGGGGGCTCCTACGAGCAGTACGTC.

The V call is TRBV4-1, the J call TRBJ2-4; 8 nucleotides line up with TRBD1. The CDR3 contains 14 residues. Losses at the gene ends were 4 bases for V and 5 bases for J; bases not matched to a gene: 4. CDR1 and CDR2 (germline): MGHRA, YSYEKL. CDR3 nucleotides: TGCGCCAGCAGCCTGACAGGGGTTGAAAACATTCAGTACTTC. Translation gives CASSLTGVENIQYF.

The genes are TRBV19 and TRBJ2-2, with D perhaps TRBD2 (6 bases). This CDR3 is 14 amino acids long. The V gene lost 1 base and the J gene lost 5 bases, with 8 bases spanning the gap. CDR1 is LNHDA and CDR2 is SQIVND in the germline V gene (reference sequence). CDR3 sequence (DNA): TGTGCCAGTAGTATAGCCGGGAGTACCGGGGAGCTGTTTTTT. It is translated as CASSIAGSTGELFF.

The V and J genes are TRBV5-1 and TRBJ2-1; 7 nucleotides agree with TRBD1. Unmatched junction bases numbered 10, after V lost 0 bases and J lost 10 bases. CDR3 length: 15 residues. Germline V gene data show CDR1 as SGHRS and CDR2 as YFSETQ. CDR3 DNA sequence: TGCGCCAGCAGCTTGGGAGGGACAGCCATTAAAGAGCAGTTCTTC. Protein sequence: CASSLGGTAIKEQFF.

The rearrangement joins TRBV10-2 to TRBJ2-7; D not resolved. CDR1 and CDR2 from the germline V gene are WSHSY and SAAADI. V was shortened by 4 bases and J by 3 bases, with 10 bases between the two germline ends. The CDR3 covers 13 residues. The CDR3, as DNA: TGCGCCAGCAGTGCGTACCCGTACTACGAGCAGTACGTC. Translating gives CASSAYPYYEQYV.

The rearrangement uses TRBV5-6 and TRBJ1-2, with 10 bases that match TRBD1. The V segment lost 0 bases and the J segment 4 bases; nucleotides outside the gene matches: 6. The germline V gene encodes CDR1 SGHDT and CDR2 YYEEEE. The length of the CDR3 is 16 residues. The DNA for the CDR3 is TGTGCCAGCAGCTTGGGACAGGGGGCATTGAGCTATGGCTACACCTTC. This sequence encodes CASSLGQGALSYGYTF.

The chain recombines TRBV28 with TRBJ1-3; the D is unclear. Germline V gives CDR1 MDHEN, CDR2 SYDVKM. Trimming took 3 bases from V and 0 from J, leaving 9 bases between them. The CDR3 is made up of 15 amino acids. The CDR3 sequence is CASSFLFSSGNTIYF. Written as DNA, the CDR3 is TGTGCCAGCAGTTTCCTCTTTAGCTCTGGAAACACCATATATTTT.

In DNA form, the CDR3 reads TGTGCCAGCAGTTCGCCCCTCGGGACTAGCGGGAGGGACTACAATGAGCAGTTCTTC. Translating it yields CASSSPLGTSGRDYNEQFF. The genes are TRBV28 and TRBJ2-1; 16 positions agree with TRBD2. CDR1 is MDHEN, CDR2 SYDVKM, per germline. The V gene end was trimmed by 4 bases and the J gene end by 3 bases; junction bases not matched to a gene: 9. The length of the CDR3 is 19 residues. The full variable domain, its missing parts supplied by reference TRBV28 and TRBJ2-1, is DVKVTQSSRYLVKRTGEKVFLECVQDMDHENMFWYRQDPGLGLRLIYFSYDVKMKEKGDIPEGYSVSREKKERFSLILESASTNQTSMYLCASSSPLGTSGRDYNEQFFGPGTRLTVL.

This rearrangement joins TRBV6-5 to TRBJ2-1; 7 bases are a match to TRBD2. CDR3 length equals 15 residues. Losses at the gene ends were 6 bases for V and 0 bases for J; bases not matched to a gene: 5. Germline lookup yields CDR1 MNHEY and CDR2 SVGAGI. The CDR3 protein is CASRSGGSSYNEQFF. As DNA, the CDR3 is TGTGCCAGCAGGTCCGGCGGGAGCTCCTACAATGAGCAGTTCTTC.

The V gene is TRBV7-2, the J gene TRBJ2-7; 11 bases agree with TRBD1. Germline CDR1 and CDR2: SGHTA and FQGNSA. The CDR3 is 15 residues long. V was pared by 1 base and J by 2 bases, with 1 base of the junction left unmatched. As DNA, the CDR3 is TGTGCCAGCAGCTTAGAGGACAGGGGGCCCTACGAGCAGTACTTC. This encodes CASSLEDRGPYEQYF.

The chain is built from TRBV9 and TRBJ2-3; 12 bases fit TRBD1. Trimming at V came to 3 bases and at J to 0 bases, leaving 5 bases not matched to a gene. CDR1 and CDR2 from the germline V gene are SGDLS and YYNGEE. The CDR3 is 17 amino acids. The CDR3 loop is CASSGRDRGLSTDTQYF. The CDR3 bases are TGTGCCAGCAGCGGAAGGGACAGGGGGCTTAGCACAGATACGCAGTATTTT.